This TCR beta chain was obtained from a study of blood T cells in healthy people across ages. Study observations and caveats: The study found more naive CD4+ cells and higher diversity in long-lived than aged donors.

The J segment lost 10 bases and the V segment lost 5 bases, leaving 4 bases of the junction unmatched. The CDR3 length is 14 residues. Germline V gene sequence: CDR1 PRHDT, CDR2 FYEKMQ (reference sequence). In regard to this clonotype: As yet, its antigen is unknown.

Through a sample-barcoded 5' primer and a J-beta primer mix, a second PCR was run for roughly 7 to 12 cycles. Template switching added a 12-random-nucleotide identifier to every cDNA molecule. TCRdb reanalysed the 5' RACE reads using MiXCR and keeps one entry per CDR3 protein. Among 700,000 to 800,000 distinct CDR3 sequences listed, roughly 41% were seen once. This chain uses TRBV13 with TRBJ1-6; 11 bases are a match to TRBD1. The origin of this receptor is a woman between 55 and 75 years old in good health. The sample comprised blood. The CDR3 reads CASSLRTGGSPLHF. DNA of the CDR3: TGTGCCAGCAGCCTACGGACAGGGGGCTCACCCCTCCACTTT.